The sequence of this T cell receptor beta chain was determined in a study of T-cell memory formation after mild COVID-19. The V gene's germline CDR1 is MGHRA and CDR2 YSYEKL. Trimming pared 3 bases from V and 8 bases from J, leaving 10 bases between. The CDR3 sequence is 13 residues long. TCRdb ran MiXCR on the 5' RACE reads and lists one entry per CDR3 protein. The profile shows 250,000 to 350,000 distinct CDR3 sequences, roughly 15% of them singletons. The material sequenced was PBMCs or a T cell subset sorted from them (not recorded which). V usage is TRBV4-1 and J usage is TRBJ1-4; D may be TRBD1 (5 bases). This clonotype was sampled from a man younger than 35 who had mild COVID-19 (a few samples of this study predate the infection). Cell type and time point are not known. DNA of the CDR3: TGCGCCAGCAGCCAGAAAGAGGGGGAAAAACTGTTTTTT. Protein sequence: CASSQKEGEKLFF.